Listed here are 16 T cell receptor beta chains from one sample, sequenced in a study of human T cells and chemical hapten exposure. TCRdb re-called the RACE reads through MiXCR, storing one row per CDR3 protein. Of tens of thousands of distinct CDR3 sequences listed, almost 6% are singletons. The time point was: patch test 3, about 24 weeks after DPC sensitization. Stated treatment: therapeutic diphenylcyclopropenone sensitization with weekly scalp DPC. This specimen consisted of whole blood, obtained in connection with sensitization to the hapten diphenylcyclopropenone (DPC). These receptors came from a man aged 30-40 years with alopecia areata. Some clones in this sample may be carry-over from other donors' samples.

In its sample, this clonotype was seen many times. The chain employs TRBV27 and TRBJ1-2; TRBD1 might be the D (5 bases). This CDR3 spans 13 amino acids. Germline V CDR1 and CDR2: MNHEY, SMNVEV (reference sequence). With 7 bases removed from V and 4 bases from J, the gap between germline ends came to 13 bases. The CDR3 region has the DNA TGTGCCAGCAAATTCAGGGATACCTATGGCTACACCTTC. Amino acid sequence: CASKFRDTYGYTF.

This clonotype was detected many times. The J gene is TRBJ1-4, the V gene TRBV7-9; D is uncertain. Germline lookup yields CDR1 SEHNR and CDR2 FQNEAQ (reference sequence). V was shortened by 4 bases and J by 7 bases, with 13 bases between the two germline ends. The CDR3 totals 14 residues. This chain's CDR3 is CASSSPPRGEKLFF. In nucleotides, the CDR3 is TGTGCCAGCAGCTCCCCCCCACGGGGTGAAAAACTGTTTTTT.

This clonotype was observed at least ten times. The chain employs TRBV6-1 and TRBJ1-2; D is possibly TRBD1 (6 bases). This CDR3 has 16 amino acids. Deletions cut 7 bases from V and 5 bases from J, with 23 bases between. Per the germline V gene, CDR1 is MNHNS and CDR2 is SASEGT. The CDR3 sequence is CASNPGHSQGSYGYTF. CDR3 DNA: TGTGCCAGCAATCCGGGACACAGCCAAGGTTCTTATGGCTACACCTTC.

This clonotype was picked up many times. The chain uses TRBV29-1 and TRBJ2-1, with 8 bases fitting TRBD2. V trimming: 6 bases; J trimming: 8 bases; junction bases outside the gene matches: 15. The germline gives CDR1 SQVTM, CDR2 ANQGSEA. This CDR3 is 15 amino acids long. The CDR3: CSVYYRDSGGDEQFF. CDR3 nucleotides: TGCAGCGTGTACTACAGGGACTCGGGGGGGGATGAGCAGTTCTTC.

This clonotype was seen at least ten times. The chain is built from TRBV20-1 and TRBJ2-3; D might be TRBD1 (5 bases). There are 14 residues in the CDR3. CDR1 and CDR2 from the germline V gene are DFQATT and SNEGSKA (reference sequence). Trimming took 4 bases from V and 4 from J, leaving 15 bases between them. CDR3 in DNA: TGCAGTGCTACCTCACAGGTTCGCTCAGATACGCAGTATTTT. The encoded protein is CSATSQVRSDTQYF.

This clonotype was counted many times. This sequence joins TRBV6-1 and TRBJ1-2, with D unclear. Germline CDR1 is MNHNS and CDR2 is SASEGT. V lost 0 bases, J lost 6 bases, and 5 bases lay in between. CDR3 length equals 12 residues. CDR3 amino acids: CASSEAMDGYTF. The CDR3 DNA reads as TGTGCCAGCAGTGAAGCAATGGATGGCTACACCTTC.

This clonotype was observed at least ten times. The CDR3 here is CSVSHFSGYTF. The DNA for the CDR3 is TGCAGCGTTTCTCACTTTAGTGGCTACACCTTC. The chain is built from TRBV29-1 and TRBJ1-2, with D unresolved. This CDR3 contains 11 residues. Germline assignment: CDR1 SQVTM and CDR2 ANQGSEA. Trimming stripped 5 bases from V and 7 bases from J, with 11 bases between. Full variable domain (missing parts from reference TRBV29-1 and TRBJ1-2): SAVISQKPSRDICQRGTSLTIQCQVDSQVTMMFWYRQQPGQSLTLIATANQGSEATYESGFVIDKFPISRPNLTFSTLTVSNMSPEDSSIYLCSVSHFSGYTFGSGTRLTVV.

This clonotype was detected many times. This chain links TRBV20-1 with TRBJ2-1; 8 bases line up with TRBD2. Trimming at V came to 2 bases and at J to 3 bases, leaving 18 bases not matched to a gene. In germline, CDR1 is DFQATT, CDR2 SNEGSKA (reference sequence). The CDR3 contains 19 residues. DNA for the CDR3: TGCAGTGCTAGACCCGACCGGGAGGGTTTTCGCAGTGGCTACAATGAGCAGTTCTTC. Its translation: CSARPDREGFRSGYNEQFF.

CDR3 amino acids: CASSLGLAGAYNEQFF. CDR3 in DNA: TGTGCCAGCAGCTTAGGACTAGCGGGGGCCTACAATGAGCAGTTCTTC. V usage is TRBV7-9 and J usage is TRBJ2-1; TRBD2 matches 12 bases. V was pared by 1 base and J by 2 bases, with 0 bases of the junction left unmatched. This CDR3 region has 16 residues. Per germline, CDR1 SEHNR and CDR2 FQNEAQ (reference sequence).

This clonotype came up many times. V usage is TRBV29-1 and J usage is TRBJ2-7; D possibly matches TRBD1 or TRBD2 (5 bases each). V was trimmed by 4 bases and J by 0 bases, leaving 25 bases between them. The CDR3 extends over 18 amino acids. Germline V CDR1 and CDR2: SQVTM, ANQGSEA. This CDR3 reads CSVGGWLSGTHSSYEQYF. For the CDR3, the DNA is TGCAGCGTTGGCGGATGGTTAAGTGGGACCCATTCCTCCTACGAGCAGTACTTC.

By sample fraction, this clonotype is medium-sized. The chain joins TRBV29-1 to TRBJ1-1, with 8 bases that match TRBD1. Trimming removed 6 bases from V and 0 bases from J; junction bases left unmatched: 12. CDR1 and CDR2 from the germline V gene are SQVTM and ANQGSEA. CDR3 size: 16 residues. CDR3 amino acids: CSVTKGRGPLNTEAFF. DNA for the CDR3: TGCAGCGTCACGAAGGGCAGGGGGCCCCTGAACACTGAAGCTTTCTTT.

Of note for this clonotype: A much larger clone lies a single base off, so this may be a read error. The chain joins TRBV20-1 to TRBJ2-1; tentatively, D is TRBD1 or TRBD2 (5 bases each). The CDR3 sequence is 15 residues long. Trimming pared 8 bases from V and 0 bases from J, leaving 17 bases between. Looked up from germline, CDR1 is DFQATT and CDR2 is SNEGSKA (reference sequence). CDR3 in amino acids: CSTGRDPSSYNEQFF. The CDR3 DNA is TGCAGTACTGGCCGGGACCCCAGCTCCTACAATGAGCAGTTCTTC.

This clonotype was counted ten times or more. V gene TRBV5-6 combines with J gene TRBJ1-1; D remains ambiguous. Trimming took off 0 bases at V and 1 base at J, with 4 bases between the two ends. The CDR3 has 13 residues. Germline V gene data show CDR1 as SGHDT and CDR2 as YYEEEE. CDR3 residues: CASSLGANTEAFF. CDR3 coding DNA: TGTGCCAGCAGCTTGGGAGCGAACACTGAAGCTTTCTTT.

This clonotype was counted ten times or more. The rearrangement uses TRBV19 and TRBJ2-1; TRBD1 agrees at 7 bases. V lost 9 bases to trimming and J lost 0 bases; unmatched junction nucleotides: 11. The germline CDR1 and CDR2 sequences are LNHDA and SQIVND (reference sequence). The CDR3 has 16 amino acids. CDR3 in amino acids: CASRGWQGSSYNEQFF. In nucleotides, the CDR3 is TGTGCCAGCAGGGGGTGGCAGGGGAGCTCCTACAATGAGCAGTTCTTC. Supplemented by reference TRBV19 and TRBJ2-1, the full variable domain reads DGGITQSPKYLFRKEGQNVTLSCEQNLNHDAMYWYRQDPGQGLRLIYYSQIVNDFQKGDIAEGYSVSREKKESFPLTVTSAQKNPTAFYLCASRGWQGSSYNEQFFGPGTRLTVL.

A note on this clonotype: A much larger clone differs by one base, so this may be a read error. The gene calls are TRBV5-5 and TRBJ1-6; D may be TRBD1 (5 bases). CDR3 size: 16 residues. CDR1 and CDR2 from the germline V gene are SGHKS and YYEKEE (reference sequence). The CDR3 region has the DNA TGTGGCAGCAGCTTGGCCAGGGCAGGGAGCGATTCACCCCTCCACTTT. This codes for CGSSLARAGSDSPLHF. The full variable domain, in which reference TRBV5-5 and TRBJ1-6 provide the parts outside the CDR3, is DAGVTQSPTHLIKTRGQQVTLRCSPISGHKSVSWYQQVLGQGPQFIFQYYEKEERGRGNFPDRFSARQFPNYSSELNVNALLLGDSALYLCGSSLARAGSDSPLHFGNGTRLTVT.

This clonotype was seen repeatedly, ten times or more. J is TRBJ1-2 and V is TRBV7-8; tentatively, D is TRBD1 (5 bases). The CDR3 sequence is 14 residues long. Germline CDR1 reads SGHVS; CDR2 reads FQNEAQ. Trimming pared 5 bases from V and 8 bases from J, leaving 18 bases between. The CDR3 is CASSKRDLARGYTF. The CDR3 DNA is TGTGCCAGCAGCAAACGGGACCTGGCTCGGGGCTACACCTTC. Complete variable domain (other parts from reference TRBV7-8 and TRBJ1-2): GAGVSQSPRYKVAKRGQDVALRCDPISGHVSLFWYQQALGQGPEFLTYFQNEAQLDKSGLPSDRFFAERPEGSVSTLKIQRTQQEDSAVYLCASSKRDLARGYTFGSGTRLTVV.